This T cell receptor beta chain was sequenced for a study of CD8+ T cells in alopecia areata. Study-wide context: Tofacitinib lasted 6 to 18 months, then 6 months off drug. Study outcomes and limitations: Patients shared TCRs less clearly than mice did, possibly for HLA-related reasons. Especially in alopecia totalis/universalis, lesional scalp showed greater clonality than normal scalp did.

Details on this clone: Its cognate antigen is unknown.

Germline V CDR1 and CDR2: SNHLY, FYNNEI. V lost 6 bases, J lost 4 bases, and 7 bases lay in between. This CDR3 is built from 12 residues. As the sequencing template, cDNA was produced by extracting RNA and reverse transcribing it. Here immunoSEQ multiplex PCR was the method, and the copy in TCRdb shows in-frame clones only, minus some. The table has some 150,000 clones, 67% seen once. The receptor's source is a human donor with alopecia areata. The V call is TRBV2, the J call TRBJ1-5, with a tentative D call TRBD1 (5 bases). Sequenced here: CD8+ T cells sorted from blood, sampled at week 0. The CDR3 DNA sequence: TGTGCCAGCAGGTCAGGGAATCAGCCCCAGCATTTT. Protein: CASRSGNQPQHF.